The rows below give T cell receptor beta chains drawn from one sample of a study of cytomegalovirus exposure and HLA in healthy donors. Using immunoSEQ multiplex PCR, the repertoire was profiled, and TCRdb retains in-frame clones only, with some absent. This sample has about 160,000 clones, with roughly 84% found just once. Sequencing used PBMCs. Receptors were obtained from a man aged 25-40 years in good health and CMV-seronegative. The CDR3 runs from the conserved cysteine through the conserved F or W. A D gene is named only where the DNA matches it firmly. Part of the rows lack a size; the others show once, few, many or a class for expanded clones.

clone_size | j_call | d_call | v_call | cdr3_aa | cdr3_nt
NA | TRBJ2-1 | NA | TRBV23-1 | CASSLFHEQFF | TGCGCCAGCAGTCTATTCCATGAGCAGTTCTTC
few | TRBJ2-7 | NA | TRBV29-1 | CSVGGAEVLPYEQYF | TGCAGCGTGGGGGGGGCGGAGGTCTTACCCTACGAGCAGTACTTC
NA | TRBJ2-3 | TRBD2 | TRBV5-4 | CASSLRASGTDTQYF | TGTGCCAGCAGCTTGAGGGCTAGCGGTACAGATACGCAGTATTTT
NA | TRBJ1-3 | TRBD1 | TRBV5-1 | CASSLAGQGRGNTIYF | TGCGCCAGCAGCTTGGCGGGACAGGGGAGGGGAAACACCATATATTTT
NA | TRBJ1-2 | NA | TRBV6-5 | CASSYSGQRDGYTF | TGTGCCAGCAGTTACTCGGGACAAAGGGATGGCTACACCTTC
NA | TRBJ2-7 | NA | TRBV27 | CASSFFRGEQYF | TGTGCCAGCAGTTTCTTTCGGGGCGAGCAGTACTTC
once | TRBJ2-3 | TRBD2 | TRBV28 | CASSLPGLANPDTQYF | TGTGCCAGCAGTTTACCCGGACTAGCTAACCCAGATACGCAGTATTTT
once | TRBJ2-3 | TRBD2 | TRBV4-2 | CASSQGLAGLTDTQYF | TGTGCCAGCAGCCAAGGACTAGCGGGGCTCACAGATACGCAGTATTTT
NA | TRBJ2-6 | TRBD1 | TRBV7-9 | CASSLLTGGGSGANVLTF | TGTGCCAGCAGCCTCCTGACAGGGGGGGGCTCTGGGGCCAACGTCCTGACTTTC
NA | TRBJ2-5 | NA | TRBV30 | CAWSVGGETQYF | TGTGCCTGGAGTGTAGGGGGAGAGACCCAGTACTTC
NA | TRBJ2-5 | TRBD2 | TRBV7-6 | CASSLVAGGYQETQYF | TGTGCCAGCAGCTTAGTAGCGGGGGGGTATCAAGAGACCCAGTACTTC
NA | TRBJ2-6 | TRBD1 | TRBV10-3 | CAISEKSRTGSRGANVLTF | TGTGCCATCAGTGAGAAGAGCAGGACAGGGTCTCGTGGGGCCAACGTCCTGACTTTC
NA | TRBJ2-7 | TRBD1 | TRBV18 | CASSPGTGASYEQYF | TGTGCCAGCTCACCTGGGACAGGGGCCTCCTACGAGCAGTACTTC
NA | TRBJ2-2 | NA | TRBV1 | CTSSLRAGTRRGGELFF | TGCACCAGCAGCCTTCGAGCCGGGACTAGAAGGGGCGGGGAGCTGTTTTTT
NA | TRBJ2-3 | TRBD2 | TRBV6-4 | CASSVLAGEGTDTQYF | TGTGCCAGCAGTGTCCTAGCGGGAGAAGGCACAGATACGCAGTATTTT
NA | TRBJ2-7 | NA | TRBV28 | CASSLASGDSHYEQYF | TGTGCCAGCAGTTTGGCTTCGGGGGACAGTCACTACGAGCAGTACTTC
once | TRBJ1-6 | TRBD1 | TRBV9 | CASSGQGANSPLHF | TGTGCCAGCAGCGGACAGGGGGCTAATTCACCCCTCCACTTT
NA | TRBJ1-1 | NA | TRBV19 | CASQTGEYTEAFF | TGTGCCAGTCAGACAGGAGAATACACTGAAGCTTTCTTT
NA | TRBJ2-1 | TRBD1 | TRBV6-6 | CASSYSGQGARDEQFF | TGTGCCAGCAGTTATTCCGGACAGGGGGCTAGGGATGAGCAGTTCTTC
once | TRBJ1-2 | NA | TRBV6-1 | CASSEATFIGGYTF | TGTGCCAGCAGTGAAGCGACATTCATAGGTGGCTACACCTTC
NA | TRBJ1-3 | NA | TRBV2 | CASKQPSGNTIYF | TGTGCCAGCAAACAGCCCTCTGGAAACACCATATATTTT
NA | TRBJ2-7 | NA | TRBV25-1 | CASSQTGHYEQYF | TGTGCCAGCAGCCAAACCGGACACTACGAGCAGTACTTC
few | TRBJ2-7 | TRBD2 | TRBV6-5 | CASSYGAGGLGYEQYF | TGTGCCAGCAGTTACGGGGCGGGAGGCCTTGGGTACGAGCAGTACTTC
NA | TRBJ2-6 | TRBD1 | TRBV5-1 | CASSLTGGVFSGANVLTF | TGCGCCAGCAGCCTTACAGGGGGAGTATTCTCTGGGGCCAACGTCCTGACTTTC
few | TRBJ1-1 | NA | TRBV11-3 | CASSNVGGAEAFF | TGTGCCAGCAGTAATGTGGGGGGAGCTGAAGCTTTCTTT